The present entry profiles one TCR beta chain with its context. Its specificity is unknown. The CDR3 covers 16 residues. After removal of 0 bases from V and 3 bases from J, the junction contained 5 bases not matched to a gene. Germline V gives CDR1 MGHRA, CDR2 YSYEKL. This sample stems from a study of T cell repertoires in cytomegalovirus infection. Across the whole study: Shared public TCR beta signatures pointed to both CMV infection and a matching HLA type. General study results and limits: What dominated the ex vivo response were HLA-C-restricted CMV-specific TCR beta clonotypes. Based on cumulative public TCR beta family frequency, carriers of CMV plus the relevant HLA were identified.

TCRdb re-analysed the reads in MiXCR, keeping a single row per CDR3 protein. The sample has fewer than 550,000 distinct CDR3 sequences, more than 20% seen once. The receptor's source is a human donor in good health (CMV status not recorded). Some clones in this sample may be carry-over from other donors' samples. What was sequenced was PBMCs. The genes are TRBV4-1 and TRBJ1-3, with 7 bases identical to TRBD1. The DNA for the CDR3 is TGCGCCAGCAGCCAAGAGTCAGGGGGGGGTGGAAACACCATATATTTT. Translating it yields CASSQESGGGGNTIYF.